Below, 23 T cell receptor beta chains from the same sample are listed, as sequenced in a study of blood T cell repertoires in COVID-19. Libraries were prepared by immunoSEQ multiplex PCR; TCRdb keeps only in-frame clonotypes and omits some of them. The sample yields over 150,000 clones, around nine tenths seen once. Sequencing input: peripheral blood. The receptors shown here come from a man aged 40-50 years with active or convalescent COVID-19.

This chain links TRBV19 with TRBJ2-2; TRBD1 matches at 7 bases. The V and J ends lost 4 bases and 4 bases, in that order; junction bases with no gene match: 3. CDR3 length: 14 amino acids. The germline CDR1 and CDR2 sequences are LNHDA and SQIVND (reference sequence). The CDR3 spells CASSTQGFTGELFF. In nucleotides, the CDR3 is TGTGCCAGTAGTACACAGGGGTTCACCGGGGAGCTGTTTTTT.

The chain recombines TRBV6-6 with TRBJ2-3, with D hard to call. Trimming removed 5 bases from V and 0 bases from J, with 9 bases in between. CDR1 and CDR2 from the germline V gene are MNHNY and SVGAGI (reference sequence). This CDR3 comprises 14 residues. The CDR3 DNA follows: TGTGCCAGCAGTAGGCTAGGTAGCACAGATACGCAGTATTTT. This codes for CASSRLGSTDTQYF.

V gene TRBV4-1 combines with J gene TRBJ1-1, with 7 bases lining up with TRBD1. There are 18 residues in the CDR3. Germline lookup yields CDR1 MGHRA and CDR2 YSYEKL. After removal of 0 bases from V and 2 bases from J, the junction contained 12 bases not matched to a gene. CDR3 loop: CASSQDSPTTGTNTEAFF. For the CDR3, the DNA is TGCGCCAGCAGCCAAGATAGCCCCACGACAGGGACAAACACTGAAGCTTTCTTT.

CDR3 residues: CAWSVYRMKPEAFF. For the CDR3, the DNA is TGTGCCTGGAGTGTTTACAGGATGAAGCCTGAAGCTTTCTTT. The gene calls are TRBV30 and TRBJ1-1, with D perhaps matching TRBD1 (5 bases). The CDR3 spans 14 residues. V shed 0 bases and J shed 6 bases, with 14 bases lying between them. The germline V gene has CDR1 GTSNPN and CDR2 SVGIG (reference sequence).

CDR3 sequence reads: CAWSVGTSNQPQHF. The CDR3 bases are TGTGCCTGGAGTGTGGGCACATCCAATCAGCCCCAGCATTTT. V is TRBV30 and J is TRBJ1-5; no definite D call. This CDR3 is built from 14 residues. The V and J ends lost 0 bases and 3 bases respectively, with 9 bases between them. Germline CDR1 GTSNPN, CDR2 SVGIG (reference sequence).

The rearrangement uses TRBV4-2 and TRBJ1-2, with 7 bases aligning to TRBD1. The CDR3 has 15 amino acids. Losses at the gene ends were 3 bases for V and 4 bases for J; bases not matched to a gene: 8. The germline gives CDR1 LGHNA, CDR2 YNFKEQ. This CDR3 reads CASSHPTGHTYGYTF. The CDR3 DNA follows: TGTGCCAGCAGCCATCCGACAGGGCACACCTATGGCTACACCTTC.

The table lists this clone with a count of one. V usage is TRBV5-1 and J usage is TRBJ2-5; TRBD1 matches 7 bases. The length of the CDR3 is 14 residues. Germline loops: CDR1 SGHRS, CDR2 YFSETQ. With V trimmed by 2 bases and J by 4 bases, 5 bases remained unmatched. CDR3 region: CASSFNRGPETQYF. CDR3 nucleotides: TGCGCCAGCAGCTTCAACAGGGGCCCAGAGACCCAGTACTTC.

The chain couples TRBV4-1 to TRBJ2-7; D might be TRBD1 (6 bases). The germline gives CDR1 MGHRA, CDR2 YSYEKL. V was cut by 4 bases and J by 2 bases, with 12 bases left in between. This CDR3 contains 14 residues. The CDR3 region has the DNA TGCGCCAGCAGCCCTCGGGACACCGCCTACGAGCAGTACTTC. Translation: CASSPRDTAYEQYF.

The V call is TRBV28, the J call TRBJ1-1; TRBD1 might be the D (5 bases). CDR1 and CDR2 (germline): MDHEN, SYDVKM. CDR3 length equals 17 residues. V was clipped by 8 bases and J by 4 bases, with 26 bases between them. CDR3 residues: CASAPQGLWVVGTEAFF. CDR3 DNA sequence: TGTGCCAGCGCCCCGCAGGGACTTTGGGTGGTGGGCACTGAAGCTTTCTTT.

This chain connects TRBV5-5 to TRBJ2-3; D is possibly TRBD1 (5 bases). This CDR3 region has 14 residues. Germline V gene sequence: CDR1 SGHKS, CDR2 YYEKEE (reference sequence). V was trimmed by 3 bases and J by 6 bases, leaving 14 bases between them. DNA for the CDR3: TGTGCCAGCAGCTCTCCGCCAGGGTTGGATACGCAGTATTTT. It specifies CASSSPPGLDTQYF.

The chain couples TRBV28 to TRBJ2-5, with 9 bases matching TRBD2. The CDR3 runs to 15 residues. Germline assignment: CDR1 MDHEN and CDR2 SYDVKM. V lost 8 bases to trimming and J lost 1 base; unmatched junction nucleotides: 8. CDR3 sequence (DNA): TGTGCCAGCGGACTTAGCGGGGGCGTCCAAGAGACCCAGTACTTC. The encoded protein is CASGLSGGVQETQYF.

V and J are TRBV6-2 or TRBV6-3 and TRBJ2-7, with unresolved D. Deletions cut 5 bases from V and 6 bases from J, with 17 bases between. CDR3 length equals 14 residues. Germline assignment: CDR1 MNHEY and CDR2 SVGEGT. CDR3 DNA sequence: TGTGCCAGCAGTCACCCCCCGGGTTTCTTCGAGCAGTACTTC. This sequence encodes CASSHPPGFFEQYF.

The J gene is TRBJ1-2, the V gene TRBV29-1; tentative D call: TRBD1 (6 bases). V dropped 5 bases and J dropped 4 bases, with 11 bases sitting between them. Germline V lookup: CDR1 SQVTM, CDR2 ANQGSEA. The CDR3 runs to 12 residues. CDR3 sequence (DNA): TGCAGCGTTTCGGACAGCCTCTATGGCTACACCTTC. It yields the protein CSVSDSLYGYTF.

V is TRBV27 and J is TRBJ1-2, with 7 bases identical to TRBD1. Trimming at V came to 5 bases and at J to 2 bases, leaving 8 bases not matched to a gene. Germline V gene data show CDR1 as MNHEY and CDR2 as SMNVEV (reference sequence). This CDR3 is built from 15 residues. CDR3 in DNA: TGTGCCAGCAGTGCCGACAGGGTAGGGAACTATGGCTACACCTTC. Protein: CASSADRVGNYGYTF.

This chain connects TRBV6-5 to TRBJ1-2; TRBD1 is a possible D gene (6 bases). The V end was cut by 11 bases, the J end by 2 bases, with 9 bases between. The CDR3 totals 11 residues. Germline V lookup: CDR1 MNHEY, CDR2 SVGAGI. CDR3 DNA: TGTGCCCTCACAGGGAACTATGGCTACACCTTC. Its protein is CALTGNYGYTF.

This clone showed up just once. V and J are TRBV28 and TRBJ1-2, with D tentatively TRBD1 (5 bases). The CDR3 is 14 amino acids. Germline V gene sequence: CDR1 MDHEN, CDR2 SYDVKM. With 5 bases removed from V and 6 bases from J, the gap between germline ends came to 16 bases. The CDR3 DNA is TGTGCCAGCAGTCGCAGGGACGGGAGGGATGGCTACACCTTC. Translating it yields CASSRRDGRDGYTF.

This chain connects TRBV11-3 to TRBJ2-5; D may be TRBD2 (6 bases). Germline CDR1 SGHNT, CDR2 YENEEA. V was trimmed by 3 bases and J by 0 bases, leaving 11 bases between them. This CDR3 is 15 amino acids long. The CDR3 spells CASSLLRDYQETQYF. In DNA form, the CDR3 reads TGTGCCAGCAGCTTGCTCCGGGACTACCAAGAGACCCAGTACTTC.

The chain is built from TRBV9 and TRBJ2-7; 7 bases fit TRBD2. Germline lookup yields CDR1 SGDLS and CDR2 YYNGEE. The V gene end was trimmed by 3 bases and the J gene end by 4 bases; junction bases not matched to a gene: 7. CDR3 length: 14 amino acids. The CDR3: CASSAGPSGYEQYF. The CDR3 DNA reads as TGTGCCAGCAGCGCCGGGCCTAGCGGTTACGAGCAGTACTTC.

The chain carries TRBV28 and TRBJ1-2; D is ambiguous. V was trimmed by 2 bases and J by 2 bases, leaving 6 bases between them. Germline assignment: CDR1 MDHEN and CDR2 SYDVKM. CDR3 length: 13 amino acids. The CDR3 loop is CASSLQRNYGYTF. DNA for the CDR3: TGTGCCAGCAGTTTACAGCGGAACTATGGCTACACCTTC.

The chain couples TRBV4-3 to TRBJ1-1; D is possibly TRBD1 (6 bases). The CDR3 extends over 14 amino acids. CDR1 is LGHNA and CDR2 is YSLEER in the germline V gene. Between the trimmed V and J ends, which lost 4 bases and 4 bases, there was a span of 13 bases. This chain's CDR3 is CASSLTRGSTEAFF. The CDR3 DNA reads as TGCGCCAGCAGCCTCACCAGGGGTTCCACTGAAGCTTTCTTT.

V is TRBV11-3 and J is TRBJ2-2; 8 bases are shared with TRBD1. The CDR3 totals 14 residues. V lost 5 bases to trimming and J lost 7 bases; unmatched junction nucleotides: 6. The V gene's germline CDR1 is SGHNT and CDR2 YENEEA. This CDR3 reads CASSPGTGGGELFF. The CDR3 coding sequence is TGTGCCAGCAGCCCCGGGACAGGTGGCGGGGAGCTGTTTTTT.

The chain has TRBV5-1 and TRBJ2-1; 9 bases fit TRBD2. This CDR3 has 15 residues. The V and J ends lost 3 bases and 2 bases, in that order; junction bases with no gene match: 3. The germline gives CDR1 SGHRS, CDR2 YFSETQ. In DNA form, the CDR3 reads TGCGCCAGCAGCTCTAGCGGGGAAACCTACAATGAGCAGTTCTTC. This gives the protein CASSSSGETYNEQFF.

The chain is built from TRBV6-5 and TRBJ1-2; the match to TRBD1 covers 8 bases. The CDR3 loop spans 13 amino acids. The germline gives CDR1 MNHEY, CDR2 SVGAGI. With V trimmed by 5 bases and J by 6 bases, 5 bases remained unmatched. The CDR3 nucleotides are TGTGCCAGCAGTCAGGCAGGGGGCAATGGCTACACCTTC. Its protein is CASSQAGGNGYTF.